Shown below are 9 T cell receptor beta chains from a single sample sequenced in a study of blood T cell repertoires in COVID-19. Repertoires were generated with immunoSEQ multiplex PCR, while TCRdb's copy carries only in-frame clones and drops some. This table has tens of thousands of clones, about 89% appearing once. The specimen was peripheral blood. All receptors derive from a man aged 70-80 years with active or convalescent COVID-19.

The V gene is TRBV12-3 or TRBV12-4, the J gene TRBJ1-2; no reliable D call. The CDR3 length is 11 residues. Trimming left V 3 bases short and J 9 bases short, with 8 bases between. CDR3 amino acids: CASSFRESYTF. The CDR3 DNA follows: TGTGCCAGCAGTTTTAGGGAGAGCTACACCTTC.

The V call is TRBV2, the J call TRBJ1-6; TRBD1 might be the D (6 bases). Germline assignment: CDR1 SNHLY and CDR2 FYNNEI. The V end was cut by 6 bases, the J end by 8 bases, with 14 bases between. The CDR3 sequence is 14 residues long. The CDR3 here is CASRVRTVDSPLHF. DNA for the CDR3: TGTGCCAGCAGGGTACGGACAGTAGATTCACCCCTCCACTTT. The full variable domain, its missing parts supplied by reference TRBV2 and TRBJ1-6, is EPEVTQTPSHQVTQMGQEVILRCVPISNHLYFYWYRQILGQKVEFLVSFYNNEISEKSEIFDDQFSVERPDGSNFTLKIRSTKLEDSAMYFCASRVRTVDSPLHFGNGTRLTVT.

The chain carries TRBV5-1 and TRBJ1-3; D gene uncertain. Trimming removed 4 bases at V and 2 bases at J, with 13 bases between. The CDR3 consists of 15 residues. Germline V gene sequence: CDR1 SGHRS, CDR2 YFSETQ. The CDR3 DNA reads as TGCGCCAGCAGCACGACCGCGGCCCCTGGAAACACCATATATTTT. Translation gives CASSTTAAPGNTIYF. Complete variable domain (other parts from reference TRBV5-1 and TRBJ1-3): KAGVTQTPRYLIKTRGQQVTLSCSPISGHRSVSWYQQTPGQGLQFLFEYFSETQRNKGNFPGRFSGRQFSNSRSEMNVSTLELGDSALYLCASSTTAAPGNTIYFGEGSWLTVV.

J is TRBJ1-3 and V is TRBV5-1, with 10 bases fitting TRBD1. Germline V gene sequence: CDR1 SGHRS, CDR2 YFSETQ. The V segment lost 4 bases and the J segment 4 bases; nucleotides outside the gene matches: 2. The CDR3 is 14 residues long. The CDR3 nucleotides read TGCGCCAGCAGCCCGACAGGGGGCGGAAACACCATATATTTT. This sequence encodes CASSPTGGGNTIYF.

This chain links TRBV29-1 with TRBJ2-1; 11 bases match TRBD1. CDR3 length equals 17 residues. Germline CDR1 SQVTM, CDR2 ANQGSEA. Losses at the gene ends were 4 bases for V and 6 bases for J; bases not matched to a gene: 14. This CDR3 is CSVALTPGTGGFNEQFF. CDR3 in DNA: TGCAGCGTTGCCCTTACTCCTGGGACAGGGGGGTTCAATGAGCAGTTCTTC.

The sample holds one count of this clone. The chain carries TRBV19 and TRBJ1-5; no firm D call. V dropped 7 bases and J dropped 3 bases, with 16 bases sitting between them. This CDR3 region has 15 residues. Germline V gene lookup returns CDR1 LNHDA and CDR2 SQIVND (reference sequence). The CDR3: CASTPWRNDNQPQHF. The CDR3 nucleotides are TGTGCCAGTACCCCCTGGAGAAATGACAATCAGCCCCAGCATTTT. Looking up the rest from reference TRBV19 and TRBJ1-5 gives the full variable domain: DGGITQSPKYLFRKEGQNVTLSCEQNLNHDAMYWYRQDPGQGLRLIYYSQIVNDFQKGDIAEGYSVSREKKESFPLTVTSAQKNPTAFYLCASTPWRNDNQPQHFGDGTRLSIL.

CDR3 region: CASSLQGVASGNTIYF. CDR3 sequence (DNA): TGTGCCAGCAGCCTACAGGGCGTAGCCTCTGGAAACACCATATATTTT. This sequence joins TRBV5-4 and TRBJ1-3; possibly TRBD1 for D (6 bases). Germline CDR1 is SGHNT and CDR2 is YYREEE (reference sequence). Trimming left V 4 bases short and J 0 bases short, with 14 bases between. CDR3 length: 16 amino acids. Based on the CDR3 plus reference TRBV5-4 and TRBJ1-3, the full variable domain is ETGVTQSPTHLIKTRGQQVTLRCSSQSGHNTVSWYQQALGQGPQFIFQYYREEENGRGNFPPRFSGLQFPNYSSELNVNALELDDSALYLCASSLQGVASGNTIYFGEGSWLTVV.

The gene calls are TRBV7-9 and TRBJ1-5; 7 nucleotides agree with TRBD1. This CDR3 is built from 14 residues. After removal of 6 bases from V and 1 base from J, the junction contained 3 bases not matched to a gene. The germline CDR1 and CDR2 sequences are SEHNR and FQNEAQ (reference sequence). The CDR3 reads CASSKGQSNQPQHF. Written as DNA, the CDR3 is TGTGCCAGCAGTAAGGGACAGAGCAATCAGCCCCAGCATTTT.

The chain recombines TRBV7-2 with TRBJ1-4, with a tentative D call TRBD1 (6 bases). Trimming stripped 0 bases from V and 8 bases from J, with 13 bases between. This CDR3 is 15 amino acids long. Germline V gene sequence: CDR1 SGHTA, CDR2 FQGNSA. CDR3 bases: TGTGCCAGCAGCTTAGCGGGTACAGGGTGGGAAAAACTGTTTTTT. This encodes CASSLAGTGWEKLFF.